The present T cell receptor beta chain was sequenced within a study of Ad26.COV2.S vaccination and SARS-CoV-2 variants. This clone has just a few counts. Indicated treatment: roughly 19 received Ad26.COV2.S at low or high dose, single or two shots; roughly 5 received placebo; per-sample allocation not given. Specimen acquisition occurred on day 63 following the initial vaccine or placebo injection. CDR3 length equals 11 residues. Germline V gene lookup returns CDR1 SGDLS and CDR2 YYNGEE. The V end lost 3 bases, the J end lost 3 bases, and 0 bases lay between the germline ends. The table came from immunoSEQ multiplex PCR; TCRdb's copy has only in-frame clones and leaves some out. The data hold some 450,000 clones, with less than 95% observed a single time.

This clonotype was obtained from a person aged 18 to 59 who received the Ad26.COV2.S COVID-19 vaccine or a placebo. This chain joins TRBV9 and TRBJ2-2; no clear D gene. Sequenced material: peripheral blood, taken in a trial of Ad26.COV2.S vaccine versus placebo. The CDR3 loop reads CASSDTGELFF. CDR3 nucleotides: TGTGCCAGCAGCGACACCGGGGAGCTGTTTTTT.